Listed here are 24 T cell receptor beta chains from one sample, sequenced in a study of cytomegalovirus exposure and HLA in healthy donors. The PCR ran on 60 Vbeta and 13 Jbeta primers. Here immunoSEQ multiplex PCR was the method, and the copy in TCRdb shows in-frame clones only, minus some. This table has under 150,000 clones, roughly 78% appearing once. The sequencing sample was made of PBMCs. The receptor set was obtained from a middle-aged woman in good health and CMV-seronegative.

The V gene is TRBV11-2, the J gene TRBJ2-1; no definite D call. Germline V gene lookup returns CDR1 SGHAT and CDR2 FQNNGV. Deletions cut 8 bases from V and 8 bases from J, with 10 bases between. The CDR3 contains 11 residues. The CDR3 here is CASAGQDEQFF. The CDR3 DNA follows: TGTGCCAGCGCTGGGCAGGATGAGCAGTTCTTC.

V is TRBV5-1 and J is TRBJ2-1; 12 positions agree with TRBD2. The CDR3 spans 16 residues. V dropped 4 bases and J dropped 4; count of bases not matched to a gene: 6. Germline V gene data show CDR1 as SGHRS and CDR2 as YFSETQ. CDR3 loop: CASSPPGLAGYNEQFF. The CDR3 DNA reads TGCGCCAGCAGCCCACCGGGACTAGCGGGTTACAATGAGCAGTTCTTC.

The CDR3 sequence is CASSPWGQNNQPQHF. CDR3 nucleotide sequence: TGCGCCAGCAGCCCGTGGGGACAGAACAATCAGCCCCAGCATTTT. The chain couples TRBV4-1 to TRBJ1-5; TRBD1 agrees at 7 bases. V lost 4 bases to trimming and J lost 3 bases; unmatched junction nucleotides: 6. Per germline, CDR1 MGHRA and CDR2 YSYEKL. The CDR3 has 15 residues.

The V call is TRBV7-9, the J call TRBJ1-2, with 9 bases aligning to TRBD1. CDR3 length equals 14 residues. Germline V CDR1 and CDR2: SEHNR, FQNEAQ (reference sequence). V lost 5 bases and J lost 8; bases outside the gene matches: 9. In DNA form, the CDR3 reads TGTGCCAGCAGCCCGGGACAGGGTTTGGGGGGCTACACCTTC. Translating gives CASSPGQGLGGYTF. The entire variable domain, with the rest obtained from reference TRBV7-9 and TRBJ1-2, is as follows: DTGVSQNPRHKITKRGQNVTFRCDPISEHNRLYWYRQTLGQGPEFLTYFQNEAQLEKSRLLSDRFSAERPKGSFSTLEIQRTEQGDSAMYLCASSPGQGLGGYTFGSGTRLTVV.

This CDR3 is CASSYSGTAYTEAFF. CDR3 DNA sequence: TGTGCCAGCAGTTACTCCGGGACAGCATACACTGAAGCTTTCTTT. The chain is built from TRBV6-6 and TRBJ1-1, with 7 bases fitting TRBD1. The CDR3 is 15 residues long. Trimming took 0 bases from V and 3 from J; bases not matched to a gene: 4. The germline V gene has CDR1 MNHNY and CDR2 SVGAGI (reference sequence).

The genes are TRBV6-1 and TRBJ2-2, with a possible D match to TRBD1 (5 bases). CDR1 and CDR2 from the germline V gene are MNHNS and SASEGT. V lost 2 bases and J lost 5, with 9 bases in between. The CDR3 consists of 14 residues. The CDR3 region has the DNA TGTGCCAGCAGTGAACAGGGAAGGACCGGGGAGCTGTTTTTT. Encoded protein: CASSEQGRTGELFF.

V is TRBV27 and J is TRBJ2-2; TRBD2 aligns across 7 bases. Germline values: CDR1 MNHEY, CDR2 SMNVEV (reference sequence). The CDR3 totals 14 residues. Trimming took 6 bases from V and 1 from J; bases not matched to a gene: 2. DNA of the CDR3: TGTGCCAGCAGACTAGCGCGGAACACCGGGGAGCTGTTTTTT. It is translated as CASRLARNTGELFF.

CDR3 in amino acids: CASSPDGTGGWGQYF. DNA for the CDR3: TGTGCCAGCTCACCTGATGGGACAGGGGGATGGGGGCAGTACTTC. The chain carries TRBV18 and TRBJ2-7; TRBD1 agrees at 11 bases. In germline, CDR1 is KGHSH, CDR2 LQKENI. This CDR3 contains 15 residues. The junction had 10 bases not matched to a gene; V was cut back by 3 bases and J by 9 bases.

The chain combines TRBV2 with TRBJ2-7; 10 bases map to TRBD1. V was clipped by 7 bases and J by 9 bases; unmatched bases: 9. Germline V gene sequence: CDR1 SNHLY, CDR2 FYNNEI. The CDR3 spans 13 residues. CDR3 residues: CASNLGQGIGQYF. CDR3 DNA sequence: TGTGCCAGCAATCTGGGACAGGGGATTGGGCAGTACTTC.

This clone was found a few times. The rearrangement uses TRBV5-4 and TRBJ1-3; 7 bases fit TRBD1. CDR1 is SGHNT, CDR2 YYREEE, per germline (reference sequence). The CDR3 has 14 amino acids. V lost 4 bases to trimming and J lost 3 bases; unmatched junction nucleotides: 4. In nucleotides, the CDR3 is TGTGCCAGCAGCGACAGGGTTTTTGGAAACACCATATATTTT. It codes for CASSDRVFGNTIYF.

The rearrangement joins TRBV7-2 to TRBJ2-7; 14 nucleotides align to TRBD2. V lost 4 bases and J lost 2; bases outside the gene matches: 10. Germline loops: CDR1 SGHTA, CDR2 FQGNSA. The CDR3 has 18 amino acids. Written as DNA, the CDR3 is TGTGCCAGCAGCTCCGACCCCGGGACTAGCGGGAGAGCCTACGAGCAGTACTTC. It specifies CASSSDPGTSGRAYEQYF.

This clone appeared a single time. The chain is built from TRBV4-2 and TRBJ1-4; 7 bases agree with TRBD1. The V gene's germline CDR1 is LGHNA and CDR2 YNFKEQ. V was clipped by 2 bases and J by 5 bases; unmatched bases: 8. The CDR3 has 16 amino acids. The CDR3 coding sequence is TGTGCCAGCAGCCAACCAATGCACAGGGGAAATGAAAAACTGTTTTTT. Its protein product is CASSQPMHRGNEKLFF.

As concerns this clone: A read error may produce the germline difference seen at one junction end. CDR3 loop: CSSSLLTGGHTGELFF. The DNA of the CDR3 is TGTTCCAGCAGCCTCCTGACAGGGGGACACACCGGGGAGCTGTTTTTT. This chain links TRBV7-9 with TRBJ2-2; 9 bases are shared with TRBD1. Germline values: CDR1 SEHNR, CDR2 FQNEAQ (reference sequence). The CDR3 length is 16 residues.

This clone has just a few counts. The J gene is TRBJ2-1, the V gene TRBV15; D possibly corresponds to TRBD2 (6 bases). CDR3 size: 18 residues. In germline, CDR1 is LNHNV, CDR2 YYDKDF (reference sequence). Deletions cut 2 bases from V and 4 bases from J, with 21 bases between. CDR3 nucleotides: TGTGCCACCAGCAGAAGAAGGTCGGTCCGGGACTGGTACAATGAGCAGTTCTTC. This codes for CATSRRRSVRDWYNEQFF.

V is TRBV28 and J is TRBJ1-1; D unresolved. This CDR3 spans 13 amino acids. Trimming stripped 10 bases from V and 1 base from J, with 13 bases between. Germline-derived CDR1 and CDR2 are MDHEN and SYDVKM. CDR3 nucleotide sequence: TGTGCCACCTCGTACTTTGCGAACACTGAAGCTTTCTTT. Residues: CATSYFANTEAFF.

This clone has a single count. The genes are TRBV9 and TRBJ2-1; maybe TRBD1 (6 bases). Trimming cost V 4 bases and J 3 bases, with 14 bases left between them. CDR3 size: 15 residues. The germline V gene encodes CDR1 SGDLS and CDR2 YYNGEE. In nucleotides, the CDR3 is TGTGCCAGCAGCTTTAGAGGGGGACACTACAATGAGCAGTTCTTC. This gives the protein CASSFRGGHYNEQFF.

V and J are TRBV27 and TRBJ2-1; 9 bases are shared with TRBD2. Germline V CDR1 and CDR2: MNHEY, SMNVEV (reference sequence). V was clipped by 3 bases and J by 5 bases; unmatched bases: 5. This CDR3 has 15 amino acids. The CDR3 protein is CASSFLAGAHNEQFF. As DNA, the CDR3 is TGTGCCAGCAGTTTCTTAGCGGGGGCCCACAATGAGCAGTTCTTC.

The chain has TRBV2 and TRBJ2-1; TRBD2 matches at 8 bases. The germline V gene encodes CDR1 SNHLY and CDR2 FYNNEI. V shed 5 bases and J 1 base; nucleotides not matched to a gene: 1. This CDR3 has 14 residues. The CDR3 sequence: CASSKRESYNEQFF. In DNA form, the CDR3 reads TGTGCCAGCAGTAAGCGGGAGTCCTACAATGAGCAGTTCTTC.

The rearrangement uses TRBV5-8 and TRBJ2-1, with a tentative D call TRBD1 (5 bases). Germline CDR1 and CDR2: SGHTS and YDEGEE. The CDR3 is 15 residues long. Trimming took off 0 bases at V and 9 bases at J, with 16 bases between the two ends. CDR3 in DNA: TGTGCCAGCAGCTTGGCCGTAAGAGGTAGGGGTGAGCAGTTCTTC. Amino acids: CASSLAVRGRGEQFF.

The chain carries TRBV10-1 and TRBJ2-4; D may be TRBD1 (7 bases). Trimming left V 4 bases short and J 3 bases short, with 16 bases between. The CDR3 sequence is 16 residues long. Germline V gives CDR1 WNHNN, CDR2 SYGVQD (reference sequence). CDR3 DNA: TGCGCCAGCAGTGGGGACCCGCAGGGGGGCAAAAACATTCAGTACTTC. Protein product: CASSGDPQGGKNIQYF.

The chain joins TRBV7-9 to TRBJ1-5; D unresolved. Germline CDR1 reads SEHNR; CDR2 reads FQNEAQ (reference sequence). V was trimmed by 6 bases and J by 3 bases, leaving 12 bases between them. This CDR3 comprises 14 residues. The CDR3 reads CASSPGKANQPQHF. Here the CDR3 DNA reads TGTGCCAGCAGTCCCGGGAAGGCCAATCAGCCCCAGCATTTT.

This rearrangement joins TRBV6-5 to TRBJ2-5; 8 bases match TRBD1. The junction had 6 bases not matched to a gene; V was cut back by 6 bases and J by 6 bases. Germline V gives CDR1 MNHEY, CDR2 SVGAGI. This CDR3 spans 13 amino acids. This chain's CDR3 is CASRRTGRKTQYF. DNA for the CDR3: TGTGCCAGCAGGAGGACAGGGAGAAAGACCCAGTACTTC.

This rearrangement joins TRBV11-2 to TRBJ1-2; D gene ambiguous. Looked up from germline, CDR1 is SGHAT and CDR2 is FQNNGV. V dropped 3 bases and J dropped 8 bases, with 19 bases sitting between them. CDR3 size: 15 residues. DNA of the CDR3: TGTGCCAGCAGCTTTCTGTCCAAACCCTTCGAGGGCTACACCTTC. Translated: CASSFLSKPFEGYTF.

The V gene is TRBV28, the J gene TRBJ2-7; D is undetermined. The V gene's germline CDR1 is MDHEN and CDR2 SYDVKM. The CDR3 spans 14 residues. Trimming cost V 2 bases and J 6 bases, with 14 bases left between them. The chain's CDR3 is CASSLTRPPTEQYF. The CDR3 DNA reads as TGTGCCAGCAGTTTAACGCGGCCCCCGACCGAGCAGTACTTC.